This TCR beta chain originates from a study of CD8 T cells in seronegative destructive rheumatoid arthritis (dated by TCRdb to the early 2020s). A note on the overall study: At the time of sampling, most of the eight CND-RA patients were on biological drugs. Peripheral CD8+ TCRbeta repertoires were compared between CCP-negative destructive rheumatoid arthritis (CND-RA) patients and newly diagnosed seropositive RA, seronegative RA and healthy controls. Comparison cohorts of seropositive RA, seronegative RA and healthy controls came from an earlier published TCRbeta dataset rather than new sequencing. Summary of the overall study and its limitations: In the absence of diagnostic samples, TCR repertoire differences may be partly attributable to poor disease control over the years rather than being present at onset. With age adjusted for, CD8+ TCRbeta repertoires in CND-RA patients appeared less diverse and more clonal than repertoires in other RA subtypes. The small size of the CND-RA cohort was noted as a limitation of the study. Across the 90,000 to 150,000 clonotypes tested, no public clonotype enrichment remained significant after Benjamini-Hochberg correction. CND-RA repertoires showed more CMV-reactive and fewer influenza A-reactive CD8+ TCRbeta sequences than controls and other RA subtypes. A distinct set of enriched public clonotypes appeared to be present in CND-RA patients, and the authors interpreted this finding as support for a separate disease subset.

With respect to this clone: The antigen it recognizes is unknown. It has no much larger one-base neighbor in the sample; base qualities were not kept. The sample carries other DNA sequences with the same CDR3.

The CND-RA patients tested negative on the clinical CCP2 antibody test, and joint destruction in these patients kept progressing despite active therapy. Every CND-RA patient had failed conventional anti-rheumatic therapy and showed typical joint destruction in the wrists and ankles. CND-RA patients were sampled after long disease histories, spanning decades in several cases, rather than at diagnosis. Approximately 50 millilitres of EDTA-anticoagulated peripheral blood were collected from each patient. Density gradient separation with Ficoll-Paque PLUS was used to isolate peripheral blood mononuclear cells. AutoMACS magnetic bead positive selection was used to isolate CD8+ cells from fresh or cryopreserved PBMCs, and flow cytometry was used to check purity. Nucleospin Tissue or Tissue XS kits were used for genomic DNA extraction, and quantification was performed on a Qubit 2.0 fluorometer. Genomic DNA from CD8+ cells was used for TCRbeta sequencing according to the manufacturer's instructions. A genomics technology centre in Finland ran the TCRbeta sequencing, which was done with the immunoSEQ assay. In the source study's methods: Clonotype tables produced by the immunoSEQ preprocessing pipeline were converted into VDJtools format, and non-productive clonotypes were filtered out. Samples with fewer than 10,000 reads were excluded, the remaining samples were subsampled to 10,000 reads, and most of the eight CND-RA samples met this threshold. The VDJtools CalcDiversityStats function was applied to data subsampled to 10,000 reads to calculate Shannon-Wiener, Simpson and clonality indices. To infer antigen specificity, non-singleton TCRbeta clonotypes were hard-matched against VDJdb, meaning no mismatches were allowed. CDR3 sequences that differed by one amino acid (Hamming distance 1) were grouped together into clusters with potentially shared antigen targets. Group enrichment of public clonotypes was tested with one-sided Fisher's exact tests after groups were resampled to six samples, with the procedure repeated ten times. Held by TCRdb, this immuneACCESS table contains in-frame sequences only and omits some clones. Under half of the omission traces to an unresolved V gene where checked; the cause of the rest is unknown. Clone size and the V and J calls come from that table; the DNA yielded D and trimming. The table for this sample lists 4,000 to 4,500 clones; under 85% of them were counted only once. The ten largest clones represent about 35% of the sample.

This clonotype was obtained from a woman aged 45 to 70 with seronegative destructive rheumatoid arthritis. The sample consisted of CD8+ T cells from blood.

The CDR3 reads as follows: CASSTTAYEQYF. DNA sequence: TGTGCCAGCAGCACGACAGCATACGAGCAGTACTTC. The sequence links TRBV28 to TRBJ2-7; the D region possibly corresponds to TRBD1 (5 bases align). Trimming at the junction amounts to 6 bases on V and 4 bases on J, and the germline ends lie 10 bases apart. The CDR1 and CDR2 encoded by the germline V gene are MDHEN and SYDVKM. From the cysteine up to the phenylalanine, the CDR3 has a length of 12 residues. The entry retains the CDR3 DNA only, 36 bases that are in frame from base 1.